This TCR beta chain was sequenced during a study of blood T cell repertoires in COVID-19. Across the study: PBMCs, B-cell-depleted T cells, or T cells provided the cDNA or gDNA that made up the material.

Germline CDR1 is MNHEY and CDR2 is SVGEGT. The CDR3 contains 14 residues. V shed 6 bases and J shed 2 bases, with 11 bases lying between them. Repertoires were generated with immunoSEQ multiplex PCR, while TCRdb's copy carries only in-frame clones and drops some. This table holds some 220,000 clones, approximately 78% found once. The chain has TRBV6-2 or TRBV6-3 and TRBJ1-5; the D gene is possibly TRBD1 (5 bases). The sequence was collected from a woman in her seventies with COVID-19, enrolled during active disease. Sequencing was done on a sample of peripheral blood. CDR3 sequence reads: CASRPWGGNQPQHF. CDR3 DNA sequence: TGTGCCAGCAGACCTTGGGGGGGCAATCAGCCCCAGCATTTT.